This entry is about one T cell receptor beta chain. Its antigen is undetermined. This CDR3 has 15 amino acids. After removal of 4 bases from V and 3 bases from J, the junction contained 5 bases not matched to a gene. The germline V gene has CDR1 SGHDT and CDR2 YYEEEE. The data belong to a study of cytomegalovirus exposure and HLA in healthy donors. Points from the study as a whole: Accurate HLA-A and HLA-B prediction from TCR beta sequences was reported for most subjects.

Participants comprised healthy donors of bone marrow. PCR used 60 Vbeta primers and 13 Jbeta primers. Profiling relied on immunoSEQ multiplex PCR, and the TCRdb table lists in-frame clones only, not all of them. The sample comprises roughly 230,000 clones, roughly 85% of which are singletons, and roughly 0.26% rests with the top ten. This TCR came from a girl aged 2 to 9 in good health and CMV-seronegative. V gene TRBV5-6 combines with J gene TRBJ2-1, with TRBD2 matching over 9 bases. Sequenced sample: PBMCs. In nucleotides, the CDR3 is TGTGCCAGCAGCGGAGCAGCGGGAGGCTACAATGAGCAGTTCTTC. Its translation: CASSGAAGGYNEQFF. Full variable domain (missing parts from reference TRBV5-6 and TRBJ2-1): DAGVTQSPTHLIKTRGQQVTLRCSPKSGHDTVSWYQQALGQGPQFIFQYYEEEERQRGNFPDRFSGHQFPNYSSELNVNALLLGDSALYLCASSGAAGGYNEQFFGPGTRLTVL.